This note documents a single T cell receptor (beta chain) sequence. The CDR3 sequence is 15 residues long. Germline assignment: CDR1 LGHNA and CDR2 YNFKEQ. The V and J ends lost 0 bases and 0 bases respectively, with 5 bases between them. Profiling relied on immunoSEQ multiplex PCR, and the TCRdb table lists in-frame clones only, not all of them. The repertoire holds some 240,000 clones, with approximately 65% as singletons. The data originate from a study of shared clonotypes between healthy human individuals. The receptor comes from a man aged 25-45 years in good health. Sequenced material: memory CD4+ T cells sorted from blood. The subset here: CD45RA-negative fraction. The V call is TRBV4-2, the J call TRBJ1-4; unclear D gene. The DNA of the CDR3 is TGTGCCAGCAGCCAAGAGCCCGCAACTAATGAAAAACTGTTTTTT. Translating gives CASSQEPATNEKLFF.